This T cell receptor (beta chain) derives from a study of control samples from healthy donors and cancer patients. The V end lost 2 bases, the J end lost 1 base, and 11 bases lay between the germline ends. CDR3 length: 15 residues. The V gene's germline CDR1 is MNHEY and CDR2 SMNVEV (reference sequence). TCRdb's copy holds only in-frame clones and misses some; the assay was immunoSEQ multiplex PCR. This sample has 120,000 or so clones, with roughly 90% found just once. This chain uses TRBV27 with TRBJ1-2, with D possibly matching TRBD1 (6 bases). Sequencing was carried out using PBMCs. This TCR derives from a woman aged 60-75 years with lung cancer. The CDR3 here is CASSLGQTLNYGYTF. CDR3 nucleotides: TGTGCCAGCAGTTTAGGACAGACCCTTAACTATGGCTACACCTTC.